This T cell receptor (beta chain) was captured in a study of blood T cells in healthy people across ages. Together with a sample-barcoded 5' primer, a J-beta primer mix was included in a second PCR lasting roughly 6 to 12 cycles. A tag from a template-switch adaptor with 12 random nucleotides marked each cDNA molecule. MiXCR, applied by TCRdb to the 5' RACE reads, yields one record per CDR3 protein. The repertoire holds about 1,500,000 distinct CDR3 sequences, 28% seen once, with about 8% in the top ten. Trimming stripped 1 base from V and 8 bases from J, with 15 bases between. Per the germline V gene, CDR1 is SGHRS and CDR2 is YFSETQ. This CDR3 region has 15 residues.

The TCR was taken from a woman in her 30s in good health. Sequencing used blood. The chain links TRBV5-1 to TRBJ1-4; no firm D call. Here the CDR3 DNA reads TGCGCCAGCAGCTTGACACCGGGAATGGGGGAAAAACTGTTTTTT. It yields the protein CASSLTPGMGEKLFF.